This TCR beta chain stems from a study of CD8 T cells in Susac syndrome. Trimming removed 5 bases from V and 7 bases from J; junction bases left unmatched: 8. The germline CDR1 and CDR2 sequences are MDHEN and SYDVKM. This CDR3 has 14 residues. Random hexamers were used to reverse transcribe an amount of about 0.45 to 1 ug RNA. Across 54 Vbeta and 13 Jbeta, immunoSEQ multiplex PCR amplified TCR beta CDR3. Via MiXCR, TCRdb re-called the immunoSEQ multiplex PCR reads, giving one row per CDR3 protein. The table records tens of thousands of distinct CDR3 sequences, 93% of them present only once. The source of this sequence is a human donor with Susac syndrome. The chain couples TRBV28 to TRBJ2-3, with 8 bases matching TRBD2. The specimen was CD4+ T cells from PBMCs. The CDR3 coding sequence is TGTGCCAGCAGTCCCGGACTAGCCCAAAATACGCAGTATTTT. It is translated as CASSPGLAQNTQYF.